These T cell receptor beta chains were read from a single sample in a study of OX40 agonist ivuxolimab in advanced cancers. Assay: immunoSEQ multiplex PCR; the TCRdb copy retains only in-frame clones and omits some. The sample contains more than 80,000 clones, roughly nine tenths of which appear only once. Sequenced material: CD4+ or CD8+ T cells sorted from blood, taken in a trial of the OX40 agonist ivuxolimab. The receptors here all came from an adult with an advanced solid tumor such as melanoma, head and neck, liver or kidney cancer. Both conserved end residues are part of each CDR3. D genes are given only for firm matches. The size of a clone is reported for some rows only, either as once, few or many, or as a class for expanded clones.

size: NA; D: TRBD2; J: TRBJ2-1; V: TRBV5-4; CDR3: CASSLADGTSGRAGYIF; DNA: TGTGCCAGCAGCTTGGCCGACGGGACTAGCGGGAGGGCCGGTTACATCTTC
size: NA; D: NA; J: TRBJ1-1; V: TRBV5-8; CDR3: CASSLGFGNTEAFF; DNA: TGTGCCAGCAGCTTGGGTTTCGGGAACACTGAAGCTTTCTTT
size: NA; D: TRBD1; J: TRBJ2-6; V: TRBV6-1; CDR3: CASSVRGQGANVLTF; DNA: TGTGCCAGCAGCGTCAGGGGGCAAGGGGCCAACGTCCTGACTTTC
size: NA; D: NA; J: TRBJ2-1; V: TRBV10-3; CDR3: CAISEGVSSYNEQFF; DNA: TGTGCCATCAGTGAGGGCGTTAGCTCCTACAATGAGCAGTTCTTC
size: NA; D: NA; J: TRBJ2-7; V: TRBV28; CDR3: CASSPPYLTGFYSIYEQYF; DNA: TGTGCCAGCAGTCCCCCTTACCTCACAGGGTTTTACAGTATCTACGAGCAGTACTTC
size: few; D: NA; J: TRBJ1-5; V: TRBV30; CDR3: CAWSPGSNQPQHF; DNA: TGTGCCTGGAGTCCTGGGAGCAATCAGCCCCAGCATTTT
size: NA; D: NA; J: TRBJ2-7; V: TRBV5-5; CDR3: CASSRRQEPYEQYF; DNA: TGTGCCAGCAGCCGCAGACAGGAGCCCTACGAGCAGTACTTC
size: NA; D: NA; J: TRBJ1-1; V: TRBV29-1; CDR3: CSVAGQNTEAFF; DNA: TGCAGCGTTGCCGGACAGAACACTGAAGCTTTCTTT
size: NA; D: NA; J: TRBJ1-2; V: TRBV28; CDR3: CASSSSSPNYGYTF; DNA: TGTGCCAGCAGTTCATCCTCCCCAAACTATGGCTACACCTTC
size: NA; D: TRBD1; J: TRBJ1-1; V: TRBV19; CDR3: CASIADRGDTEAFF; DNA: TGTGCCAGTATCGCAGACAGGGGGGACACTGAAGCTTTCTTT
size: NA; D: NA; J: TRBJ2-2; V: TRBV5-1; CDR3: CASSLLAGTYTGELFF; DNA: TGCGCCAGCAGCTTGTTGGCGGGAACTTACACCGGGGAGCTGTTTTTT
size: NA; D: NA; J: TRBJ1-4; V: TRBV18; CDR3: CASSPGPLWEKLFF; DNA: TGTGCCAGCTCACCGGGGCCCTTATGGGAAAAACTGTTTTTT
size: NA; D: NA; J: TRBJ1-1; V: TRBV7-2; CDR3: CASSFQENTEAFF; DNA: TGTGCCAGCAGCTTTCAAGAGAACACTGAAGCTTTCTTT
size: NA; D: NA; J: TRBJ2-3; V: TRBV5-1; CDR3: CASSFGGVTDTQYF; DNA: TGCGCCAGCAGCTTCGGCGGTGTGACAGATACGCAGTATTTT
size: NA; D: TRBD1; J: TRBJ2-5; V: TRBV11-3; CDR3: CASSLGPQTGKETQYF; DNA: TGTGCCAGCAGCTTGGGGCCCCAGACAGGGAAAGAGACCCAGTACTTC
size: once; D: NA; J: TRBJ2-7; V: TRBV30; CDR3: CAWSTGVLYEQYF; DNA: TGTGCCTGGAGTACCGGGGTGTTGTACGAGCAGTACTTC
size: NA; D: TRBD1; J: TRBJ2-3; V: TRBV7-9; CDR3: CASSPRDRGWYF; DNA: TGTGCCAGCAGCCCCCGGGACAGGGGTTGGTATTTT
size: NA; D: NA; J: TRBJ1-1; V: TRBV28; CDR3: CASSGRWGTEAFF; DNA: TGTGCCAGCAGTGGACGGTGGGGCACTGAAGCTTTCTTT
size: NA; D: NA; J: TRBJ2-1; V: TRBV5-1; CDR3: CASSFPSIGRSEQFF; DNA: TGCGCCAGCAGCTTCCCGTCGATAGGTAGGAGTGAGCAGTTCTTC
size: NA; D: TRBD2; J: TRBJ2-3; V: TRBV10-3; CDR3: CAISPGLGVDTQYF; DNA: TGTGCCATCAGTCCGGGACTAGGGGTAGATACGCAGTATTTT
size: NA; D: NA; J: TRBJ2-2; V: TRBV9; CDR3: CASSVRQATGELFF; DNA: TGTGCCAGCAGCGTACGCCAGGCTACCGGGGAGCTGTTTTTT
size: NA; D: NA; J: TRBJ2-3; V: TRBV9; CDR3: CASSVDLALSTDTQYF; DNA: TGTGCCAGCAGCGTAGATCTAGCACTGAGCACAGATACGCAGTATTTT
size: NA; D: TRBD1; J: TRBJ2-1; V: TRBV7-8; CDR3: CASSLGQGGNEQFF; DNA: TGTGCCAGCAGCCTCGGACAGGGTGGGAATGAGCAGTTCTTC
size: NA; D: NA; J: TRBJ1-1; V: TRBV5-1; CDR3: CASSLQAVNTEAFF; DNA: TGCGCCAGCAGCTTACAGGCCGTGAACACTGAAGCTTTCTTT
size: NA; D: NA; J: TRBJ1-2; V: TRBV25-1; CDR3: CASSDFQDGNYGYTF; DNA: TGTGCCAGCAGTGACTTTCAGGACGGTAACTATGGCTACACCTTC
size: NA; D: NA; J: TRBJ1-2; V: TRBV2; CDR3: CASTRVGAGNYGYTF; DNA: TGTGCCAGCACAAGAGTCGGGGCGGGTAACTATGGCTACACCTTC